This TCR beta chain came from a study of regulatory T cells in long-lasting Graves disease. Points from the study as a whole: Peripheral blood was the sole material, not thyroid tissue. It was in persistent disease that TRBV28, TRBJ1-2 and TRBJ2-5 were favored.

Concerning this clonotype: What it binds is not known. One base away lies a much larger clone, so this may be a sequencing read error.

The germline gives CDR1 MDHEN, CDR2 SYDVKM. This CDR3 has 15 amino acids. Through Arm-PCR of CDR3 regions and iRepertoire HTBI primers, TCR beta libraries were built. TCRdb re-called the multiplex PCR reads with MiXCR, one entry per CDR3 protein. Of about 620,000 distinct CDR3 sequences in the sample, approximately 15% were seen once. As for time point: newly diagnosed GD, antithyroid drugs for less than 3 months. Researchers made the TCR library from RNA that was extracted from PBMCs. These data are also associated with another study on T cells in Graves' hyperthyroidism and ophthalmopathy. From that paper: Exclusion of patients followed from uncontrolled infection, other autoimmune disease, pregnancy or lactation. A first-round RT-PCR of the TCR CDR3 used the HTBI primer set.

This TCR came from a woman in her twenties or thirties with Graves disease. The chain couples TRBV28 to TRBJ1-1; 8 bases line up with TRBD1. Source: peripheral blood mononuclear cells (PBMCs), taken at new diagnosis, from a patient treated with antithyroid drugs. CDR3 sequence: CVSSSHTGGNTEAFF. The CDR3 region has the DNA TGTGTCAGCAGTTCCCATACAGGGGGGAACACTGAAGCTTTCTTT.